Below are 21 T cell receptor beta chains sequenced from a single sample in a study of T cell responses to AZD1222 COVID-19 vaccine. Data came from immunoSEQ multiplex PCR; TCRdb stores just in-frame clones and leaves some out. The repertoire has 82,000 or so clones, more than 85% of them found once; the top ten carry about 5.2%. This sample comprised peripheral blood, obtained on day 0 of AZD1222 vaccination. These TCRs come from an adult in good health.

The chain links TRBV2 to TRBJ1-1; D may be TRBD1 (5 bases). Germline V CDR1 and CDR2: SNHLY, FYNNEI. The CDR3 consists of 14 residues. V was shortened by 4 bases and J by 5 bases, with 14 bases between the two germline ends. CDR3 DNA sequence: TGTGCCAGCAGTGGGGGCGGGATGCAGACTGAAGCTTTCTTT. Translating it yields CASSGGGMQTEAFF.

This clone turned up a few times. CDR3 protein: CASSPGAVQETQYF. CDR3 nucleotides: TGTGCCAGCAGCCCCGGGGCGGTCCAAGAGACCCAGTACTTC. The genes are TRBV5-4 and TRBJ2-5; perhaps D is TRBD1 or TRBD2 (5 bases each). Germline V gene lookup returns CDR1 SGHNT and CDR2 YYREEE (reference sequence). V lost 4 bases and J 1 base, leaving 11 bases between the germline ends. This CDR3 spans 14 amino acids.

The V call is TRBV7-2, the J call TRBJ2-7; TRBD1 agrees at 9 bases. Trimming at V came to 5 bases and at J to 7 bases, leaving 6 bases not matched to a gene. This CDR3 contains 13 residues. Germline V CDR1 and CDR2: SGHTA, FQGNSA. The CDR3 is CASSIGTGREQYF. The DNA of the CDR3 is TGTGCCAGCAGCATCGGGACAGGGAGAGAGCAGTACTTC.

V gene TRBV3-1 (or the pseudogene TRBV3-2) combines with J gene TRBJ2-3, with 8 positions matching TRBD2. The CDR3 has 15 amino acids. The trim removed 5 bases at V and 4 bases at J, leaving 8 bases unmatched. Germline lookup yields CDR1 LGHDT and CDR2 YNNKEL (reference sequence). The CDR3 is CASSWYPGGPDTQYF. In DNA, the CDR3 is TGTGCCAGCAGCTGGTATCCGGGGGGGCCAGATACGCAGTATTTT.

This clone is a singleton in its sample. This rearrangement joins TRBV3-1 (or the pseudogene TRBV3-2) to TRBJ1-2; TRBD1 might be the D (6 bases). The V end was cut by 4 bases, the J end by 2 bases, with 11 bases between. This CDR3 spans 14 amino acids. Germline values: CDR1 LGHDT, CDR2 YNNKEL (reference sequence). The CDR3 bases are TGTGCCAGCAGCCGACCAGGGGAGAACTATGGCTACACCTTC. Amino acid sequence: CASSRPGENYGYTF.

The CDR3 reads CASSEFRGGLSEQYF. In DNA form, the CDR3 reads TGTGCCAGCAGTGAATTCCGAGGGGGCCTTAGCGAGCAGTACTTC. This rearrangement joins TRBV6-1 to TRBJ2-7, with TRBD1 matching over 7 bases. The junction had 10 bases not matched to a gene; V was cut back by 2 bases and J by 6 bases. The CDR3 has 15 amino acids. Germline assignment: CDR1 MNHNS and CDR2 SASEGT.

J is TRBJ1-6 and V is TRBV5-5; D possibly corresponds to TRBD1 (6 bases). CDR1 SGHKS and CDR2 YYEKEE come from the germline V gene (reference sequence). There are 16 residues in the CDR3. V lost 3 bases, J lost 10 bases, and 20 bases lay in between. The CDR3 coding sequence is TGTGCCAGCAGCTACTATACAGGGTCGGTAAGATCACCCCTCCACTTT. It encodes CASSYYTGSVRSPLHF.

The chain carries TRBV5-1 and TRBJ2-7, with 9 positions matching TRBD1. CDR1 and CDR2 (germline): SGHRS, YFSETQ. This CDR3 comprises 15 residues. With 0 bases clipped from V and 3 bases from J, the junction kept 4 bases outside the gene matches. The CDR3 region is CASSLGGTGYYEQYF. CDR3 sequence (DNA): TGCGCCAGCAGCTTGGGGGGGACAGGGTACTACGAGCAGTACTTC.

The rearrangement joins TRBV19 to TRBJ1-2, with D unclear. Germline V gene sequence: CDR1 LNHDA, CDR2 SQIVND (reference sequence). This CDR3 contains 12 residues. Trimming pared 1 base from V and 8 bases from J, leaving 8 bases between. CDR3 in amino acids: CASSIGSRGYTF. CDR3 DNA sequence: TGTGCCAGTAGTATAGGATCTAGGGGCTACACCTTC.

The rearrangement links TRBV7-2 to TRBJ1-2; 8 nucleotides line up with TRBD1. This CDR3 spans 15 amino acids. CDR1 and CDR2 from the germline V gene are SGHTA and FQGNSA. Trimming took 2 bases from V and 6 from J; bases not matched to a gene: 8. The CDR3: CASSLMGTGGDGYTF. For the CDR3, the DNA is TGTGCCAGCAGCTTAATGGGCACAGGGGGAGATGGCTACACCTTC.

J is TRBJ1-5 and V is TRBV5-1; D may be TRBD1 (5 bases). This CDR3 region has 16 residues. CDR1 and CDR2 (germline): SGHRS, YFSETQ. The V gene lost 0 bases and the J gene lost 4 bases, with 14 bases spanning the gap. CDR3 in amino acids: CASSLGPGWENQPQHF. The CDR3 DNA sequence: TGCGCCAGCAGCTTGGGGCCAGGGTGGGAGAATCAGCCCCAGCATTTT.

The V and J genes are TRBV28 and TRBJ2-6; D is uncertain. This CDR3 is built from 14 residues. Germline CDR1 is MDHEN and CDR2 is SYDVKM. V lost 5 bases, J lost 4 bases, and 9 bases lay in between. The CDR3 DNA reads TGTGCCAGCAGTCTACAGACAGGGGCCAACGTCCTGACTTTC. Its translation: CASSLQTGANVLTF.

The chain uses TRBV9 and TRBJ1-3; D not certain. V dropped 4 bases and J dropped 1 base, with 15 bases sitting between them. This CDR3 has 16 residues. Germline V gene sequence: CDR1 SGDLS, CDR2 YYNGEE. CDR3: CASSMGSAYSGNTIYF. Written as DNA, the CDR3 is TGTGCCAGCAGCATGGGGTCCGCTTATTCTGGAAACACCATATATTTT.

The V call is TRBV24-1, the J call TRBJ2-7; weak D call: TRBD2 (6 bases). CDR1 and CDR2 (germline): KGHDR, SFDVKD. CDR3 size: 13 residues. V was trimmed by 6 bases and J by 3 bases, leaving 11 bases between them. The CDR3 DNA follows: TGTGCCACCAGTAAGACGGGAGTCTACGAGCAGTACTTC. Its protein is CATSKTGVYEQYF.

The chain joins TRBV30 to TRBJ1-4; a weak D match, TRBD1 (6 bases). The CDR3 is 15 amino acids. The germline V gene has CDR1 GTSNPN and CDR2 SVGIG (reference sequence). The V gene lost 4 bases and the J gene lost 7 bases, with 19 bases spanning the gap. CDR3 loop: CAWNRGEAESEKLFF. The CDR3 nucleotides read TGTGCCTGGAATAGGGGGGAGGCGGAAAGTGAAAAACTGTTTTTT.

V gene TRBV28 combines with J gene TRBJ1-5, with a possible D match to TRBD1 (6 bases). The CDR3 loop spans 18 amino acids. Germline CDR1 MDHEN, CDR2 SYDVKM. V dropped 4 bases and J dropped 11 bases, with 30 bases sitting between them. The CDR3 DNA reads as TGTGCCAGCAGTTCATTACCCGCGACAGGAACCCTGAGATTAACCCAGCATTTT. This translates into CASSSLPATGTLRLTQHF.

The chain is built from TRBV3-1 (or the pseudogene TRBV3-2) and TRBJ2-6; tentative D call: TRBD1 (6 bases). This CDR3 contains 17 residues. Germline CDR1 and CDR2: LGHDT and YNNKEL (reference sequence). V was pared by 3 bases and J by 4 bases, with 16 bases between. The CDR3: CASSQGHVVAGANVLTF. The CDR3 DNA sequence: TGTGCCAGCAGCCAGGGACATGTTGTAGCGGGGGCCAACGTCCTGACTTTC.

The chain combines TRBV5-1 with TRBJ1-4, with 9 nucleotides matching TRBD1. The CDR3 covers 15 residues. J gave up 8 bases and V 0 bases, and 5 bases lay outside the gene matches. Germline lookup yields CDR1 SGHRS and CDR2 YFSETQ. CDR3 sequence (DNA): TGCGCCAGCAGCTTGGAGGGGACAGGGAGGGAAAAACTGTTTTTT. Protein: CASSLEGTGREKLFF.

The chain is built from TRBV7-9 and TRBJ1-2; TRBD1 aligns across 7 bases. Germline V gene data show CDR1 as SEHNR and CDR2 as FQNEAQ (reference sequence). J lost 4 bases, V lost 3 bases, and 5 bases had no gene match. There are 14 residues in the CDR3. The CDR3 DNA is TGTGCCAGCAGCTTCGAACAGGGGATCTATGGCTACACCTTC. This encodes CASSFEQGIYGYTF.

The chain carries TRBV28 and TRBJ1-2; tentative D call: TRBD1 (6 bases). The length of the CDR3 is 13 residues. CDR1 is MDHEN and CDR2 is SYDVKM in the germline V gene. The V gene lost 6 bases and the J gene lost 4 bases, with 12 bases spanning the gap. CDR3 sequence reads: CASSPDRSYGYTF. CDR3 in DNA: TGTGCCAGCAGCCCTGACAGGTCCTATGGCTACACCTTC.

V and J are TRBV19 and TRBJ2-2; the match to TRBD2 covers 7 bases. Germline V CDR1 and CDR2: LNHDA, SQIVND (reference sequence). V shed 7 bases, J shed 7 bases, and the junction held 6 bases outside the gene matches. The CDR3 consists of 13 residues. The CDR3 coding sequence is TGTGCCAGTATGGGAGGGTATGGCGGGGAGCTGTTTTTT. It translates to CASMGGYGGELFF.